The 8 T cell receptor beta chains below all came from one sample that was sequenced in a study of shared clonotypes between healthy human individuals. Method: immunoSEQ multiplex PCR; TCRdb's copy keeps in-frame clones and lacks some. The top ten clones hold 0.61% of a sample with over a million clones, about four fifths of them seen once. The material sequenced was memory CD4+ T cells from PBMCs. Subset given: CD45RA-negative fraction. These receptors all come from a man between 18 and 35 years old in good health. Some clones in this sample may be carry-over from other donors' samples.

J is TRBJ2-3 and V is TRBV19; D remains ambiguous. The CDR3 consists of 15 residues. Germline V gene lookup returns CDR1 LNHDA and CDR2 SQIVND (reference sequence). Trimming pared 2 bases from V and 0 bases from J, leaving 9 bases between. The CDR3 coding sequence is TGTGCCAGTAGTATACTGCCCGCTAGCACAGATACGCAGTATTTT. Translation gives CASSILPASTDTQYF.

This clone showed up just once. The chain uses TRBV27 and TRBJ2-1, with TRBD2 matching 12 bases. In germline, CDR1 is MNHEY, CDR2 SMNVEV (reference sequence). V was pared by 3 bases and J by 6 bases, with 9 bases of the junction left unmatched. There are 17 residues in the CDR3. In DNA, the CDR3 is TGTGCCAGCAGTTTGACTAGCGGGAGCCCAAGTCGCAATGAGCAGTTCTTC. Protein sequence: CASSLTSGSPSRNEQFF.

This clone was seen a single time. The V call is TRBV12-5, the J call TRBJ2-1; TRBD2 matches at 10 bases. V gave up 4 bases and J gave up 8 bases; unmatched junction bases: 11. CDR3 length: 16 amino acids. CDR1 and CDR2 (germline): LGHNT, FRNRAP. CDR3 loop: CASGSAGAGGGHEQFF. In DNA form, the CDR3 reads TGTGCTAGTGGTTCGGCTGGAGCGGGAGGGGGGCATGAGCAGTTCTTC.

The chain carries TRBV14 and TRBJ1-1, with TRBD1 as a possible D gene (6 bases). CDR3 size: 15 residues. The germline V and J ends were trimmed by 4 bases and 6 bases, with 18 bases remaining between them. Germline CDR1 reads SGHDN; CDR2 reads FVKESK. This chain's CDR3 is CASSRRSTGSPEAFF. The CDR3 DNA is TGTGCCAGCAGCCGGAGGAGTACAGGGTCCCCTGAAGCTTTCTTT.

CDR3: CASTAQLPGGPPYEQYF. The CDR3, as DNA: TGTGCCAGCACCGCCCAATTACCGGGAGGCCCTCCCTACGAGCAGTACTTC. This chain connects TRBV28 to TRBJ2-7; 7 positions agree with TRBD2. With 7 bases clipped from V and 2 bases from J, the junction kept 17 bases outside the gene matches. The CDR3 spans 17 residues. Germline assignment: CDR1 MDHEN and CDR2 SYDVKM.

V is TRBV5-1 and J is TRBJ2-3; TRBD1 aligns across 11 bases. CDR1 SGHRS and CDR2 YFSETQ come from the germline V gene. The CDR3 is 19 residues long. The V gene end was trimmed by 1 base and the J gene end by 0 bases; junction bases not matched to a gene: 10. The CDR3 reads CASSLWGQGELASTDTQYF. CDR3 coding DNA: TGCGCCAGCAGCTTGTGGGGACAGGGGGAATTGGCTAGCACAGATACGCAGTATTTT. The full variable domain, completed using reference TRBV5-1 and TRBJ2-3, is KAGVTQTPRYLIKTRGQQVTLSCSPISGHRSVSWYQQTPGQGLQFLFEYFSETQRNKGNFPGRFSGRQFSNSRSEMNVSTLELGDSALYLCASSLWGQGELASTDTQYFGPGTRLTVL.

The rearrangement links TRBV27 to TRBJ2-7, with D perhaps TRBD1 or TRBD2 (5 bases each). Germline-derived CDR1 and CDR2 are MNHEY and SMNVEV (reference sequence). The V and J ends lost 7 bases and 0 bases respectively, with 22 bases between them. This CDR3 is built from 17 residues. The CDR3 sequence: CASTLTRGPRSSYEQYF. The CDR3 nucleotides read TGTGCCAGCACCCTTACTCGGGGACCTAGGAGCTCCTACGAGCAGTACTTC.

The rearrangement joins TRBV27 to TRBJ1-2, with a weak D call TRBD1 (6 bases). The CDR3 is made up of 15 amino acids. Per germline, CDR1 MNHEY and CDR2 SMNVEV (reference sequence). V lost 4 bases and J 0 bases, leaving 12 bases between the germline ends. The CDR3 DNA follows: TGTGCCAGCAGTTCTTGGGGGGACACTAACTATGGCTACACCTTC. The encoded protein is CASSSWGDTNYGYTF.